This T cell receptor (beta chain) is from a study of T-cell memory formation after mild COVID-19. As for the study in general: TCR clustering was largely donor specific. Study-wide findings and caveats: Within pre-infection memory, some responding clones were found, suggesting cross-reactive memory joined.

Unmatched junction bases numbered 7, after V lost 2 bases and J lost 5 bases. This CDR3 comprises 17 residues. TCRdb processed the 5' RACE reads anew with MiXCR; each CDR3 protein has one entry. The data contain 450,000 to 700,000 distinct CDR3 sequences, roughly 18% of them seen just once; the ten biggest clones take up approximately 12%. This clonotype was observed a few times. Its antigen is undetermined. The chain joins TRBV12-3 or TRBV12-4 to TRBJ2-5, with 14 bases identical to TRBD2. This sequence was found in an adult woman who had mild COVID-19 (a few samples of this study predate the infection). Cell type and time point are not known. What was sequenced was PBMCs or a T cell subset sorted from them (not recorded which). The CDR3 is CASSLSGTSGRRETQYF. Written as DNA, the CDR3 is TGTGCCAGCAGTTTATCTGGGACTAGCGGGAGACGGGAGACCCAGTACTTC.